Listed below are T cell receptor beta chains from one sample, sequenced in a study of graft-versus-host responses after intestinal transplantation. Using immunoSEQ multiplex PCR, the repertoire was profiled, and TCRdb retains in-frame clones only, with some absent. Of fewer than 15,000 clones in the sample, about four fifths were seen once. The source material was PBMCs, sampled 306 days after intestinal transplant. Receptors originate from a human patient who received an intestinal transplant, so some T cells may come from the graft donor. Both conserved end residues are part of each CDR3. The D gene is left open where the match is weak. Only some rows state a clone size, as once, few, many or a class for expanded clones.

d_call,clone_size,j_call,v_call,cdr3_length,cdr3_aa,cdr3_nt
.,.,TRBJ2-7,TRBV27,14,CASSETGIGYEQYF,TGTGCCAGCAGCGAAACAGGGATCGGCTACGAGCAGTACTTC
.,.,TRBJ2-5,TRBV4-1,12,CASSQVRETQYF,TGCGCCAGCAGCCAAGTTAGGGAGACCCAGTACTTC
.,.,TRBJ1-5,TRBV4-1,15,CASSQDRREDQPQHF,TGCGCCAGCAGCCAAGATCGGAGGGAAGATCAGCCCCAGCATTTT
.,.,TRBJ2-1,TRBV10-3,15,CAISEFSSFYNEQFF,TGTGCCATCAGTGAGTTTTCTAGCTTCTACAATGAGCAGTTCTTC
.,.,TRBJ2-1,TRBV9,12,CASSLPRHEQFF,TGTGCCAGCAGCCTCCCGCGCCATGAGCAGTTCTTC
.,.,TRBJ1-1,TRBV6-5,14,CASSYAGTNTEAFF,TGTGCCAGCAGTTATGCCGGGACCAACACTGAAGCTTTCTTT
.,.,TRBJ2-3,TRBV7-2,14,CASSLMWSADTQYF,TGTGCCAGCAGCTTAATGTGGTCGGCAGATACGCAGTATTTT
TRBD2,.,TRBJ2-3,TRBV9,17,CASSAPPGGEVVDTQYF,TGTGCCAGCAGCGCCCCACCGGGGGGGGAGGTTGTAGATACGCAGTATTTT
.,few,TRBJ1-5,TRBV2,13,CASRGEGNQPQHF,TGTGCCAGCAGAGGGGAGGGCAATCAGCCCCAGCATTTT
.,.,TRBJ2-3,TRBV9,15,CASTPREGAADTQYF,TGTGCCAGCACGCCTAGGGAGGGGGCGGCAGATACGCAGTATTTT
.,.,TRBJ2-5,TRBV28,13,CASSFYVQETQYF,TGTGCCAGCAGTTTCTACGTCCAAGAGACCCAGTACTTC
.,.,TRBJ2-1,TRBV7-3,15,CASSAQLSSYNEQFF,TGTGCCAGCAGCGCCCAGCTCAGCTCCTACAATGAGCAGTTCTTC
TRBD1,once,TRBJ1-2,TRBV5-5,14,CASSPLPRQGGYTF,TGTGCCAGCAGCCCCTTACCGCGACAGGGAGGCTACACCTTC